These 22 T cell receptor beta chains were sequenced from one sample in a study of control samples from healthy donors and cancer patients. The data were produced by immunoSEQ multiplex PCR, yet TCRdb's version contains in-frame clones alone and is incomplete. Counted here are some 200,000 clones, approximately 92% occurring once; the ten biggest clones make up roughly 1.6%. The sequencing input was blood. The receptors stem from a man younger than 30 in good health.

Written as DNA, the CDR3 is TGTGCCAGCAGTTACTCGATGGGGGTCGGGGAGACCCAGTACTTC. Amino acid sequence: CASSYSMGVGETQYF. The chain combines TRBV6-5 with TRBJ2-5, with D perhaps matching TRBD1 or TRBD2 (5 bases each). The CDR3 consists of 15 residues. In germline, CDR1 is MNHEY, CDR2 SVGAGI. V lost 0 bases to trimming and J lost 5 bases, with 13 bases between them.

The chain links TRBV19 to TRBJ1-2; TRBD1 matches at 7 bases. CDR1 is LNHDA and CDR2 is SQIVND in the germline V gene (reference sequence). V dropped 3 bases and J dropped 4; count of bases not matched to a gene: 11. The CDR3 length is 16 residues. The chain's CDR3 is CASSISTGTDAYGYTF. The CDR3 bases are TGTGCCAGTAGTATCTCGACAGGGACTGACGCCTATGGCTACACCTTC.

This chain links TRBV19 with TRBJ2-2, with D perhaps TRBD1 or TRBD2 (5 bases each). The germline V gene encodes CDR1 LNHDA and CDR2 SQIVND (reference sequence). The CDR3 is made up of 12 amino acids. The ends were cut back, 8 bases at V and 6 bases at J, with 10 bases in the middle. The CDR3 DNA is TGTGCCAGTGGAACGGGGCCCGGGGAGCTGTTTTTT. Translation: CASGTGPGELFF.

CDR3 coding DNA: TGTGCCAGCAGGCCTAATACAGGGAAGGCAGATACGCAGTATTTT. Its translation is CASRPNTGKADTQYF. V usage is TRBV28 and J usage is TRBJ2-3; possible D gene TRBD1, 6 bases. The CDR3 consists of 15 residues. Trimming left V 6 bases short and J 4 bases short, with 17 bases between. CDR1 and CDR2 from the germline V gene are MDHEN and SYDVKM.

The rearrangement joins TRBV14 to TRBJ1-1; TRBD1 matches 8 bases. CDR3 size: 14 residues. The germline CDR1 and CDR2 sequences are SGHDN and FVKESK. V trimming: 6 bases; J trimming: 6 bases; junction bases outside the gene matches: 9. CDR3 amino acids: CASSSWTGSSEAFF. In DNA form, the CDR3 reads TGTGCCAGCAGTTCCTGGACAGGGTCTTCTGAAGCTTTCTTT.

This CDR3 reads CASSLGSGGFYEQYF. CDR3 coding DNA: TGTGCCAGCAGCTTGGGCAGCGGGGGGTTCTACGAGCAGTACTTC. This chain links TRBV5-5 with TRBJ2-7; 9 nucleotides match TRBD2. After removal of 0 bases from V and 3 bases from J, the junction contained 4 bases not matched to a gene. In germline, CDR1 is SGHKS, CDR2 YYEKEE (reference sequence). The CDR3 covers 15 residues.

The chain joins TRBV2 to TRBJ1-6, with D uncertain. The CDR3 has 15 residues. The V end was cut by 10 bases, the J end by 7 bases, with 20 bases between. The germline CDR1 and CDR2 sequences are SNHLY and FYNNEI. CDR3 nucleotide sequence: TGTGCCATCCCCACCTCTATGGGAGGAAATTCACCCCTCCACTTT. Its protein is CAIPTSMGGNSPLHF.

The gene calls are TRBV6-2 or TRBV6-3 and TRBJ2-7, with unresolved D. The germline CDR1 and CDR2 sequences are MNHEY and SVGEGT. There are 15 residues in the CDR3. The V and J ends lost 0 bases and 2 bases respectively, with 11 bases between them. The CDR3 nucleotides read TGTGCCAGCAGTTACTCGTCCTCTTCCCCCTACGAGCAGTACTTC. It specifies CASSYSSSSPYEQYF.

Written as DNA, the CDR3 is TGTGCCACCAGTGTAGGTAATCAGCCCCAGCATTTT. Translated: CATSVGNQPQHF. The chain couples TRBV24-1 to TRBJ1-5; D not certain. Per the germline V gene, CDR1 is KGHDR and CDR2 is SFDVKD. The CDR3 runs to 12 residues. V was cut by 5 bases and J by 4 bases, with 5 bases left in between.

The genes are TRBV30 and TRBJ2-6; no definite D call. V lost 2 bases and J lost 0, with 14 bases in between. The V gene's germline CDR1 is GTSNPN and CDR2 SVGIG (reference sequence). The CDR3 has 17 residues. Written as DNA, the CDR3 is TGTGCCTGGAGTCATTCTCTGGACGGCTCTGGGGCCAACGTCCTGACTTTC. Translating it yields CAWSHSLDGSGANVLTF.

The J gene is TRBJ2-7, the V gene TRBV5-1, with TRBD1 as a possible D gene (5 bases). Per the germline V gene, CDR1 is SGHRS and CDR2 is YFSETQ. Trimming stripped 0 bases from V and 4 bases from J, with 11 bases between. This CDR3 region has 14 residues. The CDR3: CASSLERGWYEQYF. The DNA for the CDR3 is TGCGCCAGCAGCTTGGAAAGGGGCTGGTACGAGCAGTACTTC.

The chain couples TRBV5-1 to TRBJ2-2; the D gene is possibly TRBD2 (5 bases). CDR3 length equals 16 residues. From germline, CDR1 is SGHRS and CDR2 YFSETQ. V gave up 0 bases and J gave up 3 bases, with 12 bases separating them. The CDR3 DNA is TGCGCCAGCAGCTTGGGAGGGCTACGGGACACCGGGGAGCTGTTTTTT. Protein product: CASSLGGLRDTGELFF.

The rearrangement uses TRBV21-1 and TRBJ1-2. TRBV21-1 is a pseudogene segment. CDR3 length: 17 amino acids. In nucleotides, the CDR3 is TGTGCCAGCAGCATCATCATGATGGACGGTTTAGGTTATGGCTACACCTTC. The encoded protein is CASSIIMMDGLGYGYTF.

V gene TRBV4-1 combines with J gene TRBJ2-3, with TRBD2 identical over 11 bases. The J segment lost 2 bases and the V segment lost 2 bases, leaving 6 bases of the junction unmatched. Germline assignment: CDR1 MGHRA and CDR2 YSYEKL. This CDR3 has 17 amino acids. In DNA, the CDR3 is TGCGCCAGCAGCCAAACTCTAGCGGGGGGCATCACAGATACGCAGTATTTT. Its protein product is CASSQTLAGGITDTQYF.

With respect to this clone: The junction shows a germline mismatch at one end, possibly a read error. J is TRBJ1-2 and V is TRBV5-4, with D unclear. Germline loops: CDR1 SGHNT, CDR2 YYREEE (reference sequence). CDR3 length equals 14 residues. The CDR3 DNA reads TGTGCCAGCAGCTTGGTGGCAACTAACTATGGCCACACCTTC. Its translation is CASSLVATNYGHTF.

The chain has TRBV18 and TRBJ2-1; 8 nucleotides match TRBD2. V trimming: 2 bases; J trimming: 1 base; junction bases outside the gene matches: 4. The germline V gene has CDR1 KGHSH and CDR2 LQKENI. The CDR3 is 16 residues long. Here the CDR3 DNA reads TGTGCCAGCTCACCAGCCGGGGGGGCATCCTACAATGAGCAGTTCTTC. Protein sequence: CASSPAGGASYNEQFF.

The chain couples TRBV24-1 to TRBJ2-1; the D gene is possibly TRBD2 (6 bases). This CDR3 is 15 amino acids long. Trimming took 0 bases from V and 1 from J, leaving 6 bases between them. Looked up from germline, CDR1 is KGHDR and CDR2 is SFDVKD. CDR3 nucleotide sequence: TGTGCCACCAGTGATTTGGGGGGGTCCTACAATGAGCAGTTCTTC. Residues: CATSDLGGSYNEQFF.

The chain is built from TRBV5-1 and TRBJ2-7; 7 bases line up with TRBD2. Germline loops: CDR1 SGHRS, CDR2 YFSETQ. J gave up 7 bases and V 7 bases, and 23 bases lay outside the gene matches. The CDR3 sequence is 17 residues long. The CDR3 DNA reads as TGCGCCAGCTTCCTTAGGCCGAGAGAGGGACTATGGGAGGAGCAGTACTTC. This codes for CASFLRPREGLWEEQYF.

The chain is built from TRBV29-1 and TRBJ1-2, with D maybe TRBD1 (6 bases). CDR3 length: 14 residues. Trimming shortened V by 6 bases and J by 0 bases, and 14 bases separated the two germline ends. Germline V lookup: CDR1 SQVTM, CDR2 ANQGSEA. The CDR3: CSVLGGGTNYGYTF. CDR3 DNA sequence: TGCAGCGTCTTAGGGGGGGGCACTAACTATGGCTACACCTTC.

This chain links TRBV5-1 with TRBJ2-6; D is perhaps TRBD2 (5 bases). The CDR3 has 16 amino acids. The germline gives CDR1 SGHRS, CDR2 YFSETQ. V lost 0 bases, J lost 0 bases, and 7 bases lay in between. CDR3 sequence reads: CASSLASGSGANVLTF. CDR3 coding DNA: TGCGCCAGCAGCTTGGCGAGCGGCTCTGGGGCCAACGTCCTGACTTTC.

The chain links TRBV7-8 to TRBJ1-5; 10 positions match TRBD1. The CDR3 spans 17 residues. Germline V gives CDR1 SGHVS, CDR2 FQNEAQ. V was pared by 5 bases and J by 4 bases, with 11 bases of the junction left unmatched. The CDR3 sequence is CASSPHGRDRGNQPQHF. The CDR3 DNA follows: TGTGCCAGCAGCCCCCATGGCCGGGACAGGGGAAATCAGCCCCAGCATTTT.

V usage is TRBV7-3 and J usage is TRBJ2-1; D may correspond to TRBD1 or TRBD2 (5 bases each). The V gene's germline CDR1 is SGHTA and CDR2 FQGTGA. The germline V and J ends were trimmed by 0 bases and 7 bases, with 13 bases remaining between them. The CDR3 has 15 residues. The DNA for the CDR3 is TGTGCCAGCAGCTTAACCCGCGCAGGGAGTAATGAGCAGTTCTTC. The encoded protein is CASSLTRAGSNEQFF.